The 17 T cell receptor beta chains below all came from one sample that was sequenced in a study of blood T cell repertoires in COVID-19. Measured with immunoSEQ multiplex PCR; TCRdb has only the in-frame clones, and not every one. The data contain 340,000 or so clones, around 87% of them singletons. Source material: peripheral blood. The source of these receptors is a man aged 45-65 years with active or convalescent COVID-19.

In the case of this clone: The sample has other DNA sequences that encode this CDR3 too. The gene calls are TRBV28 and TRBJ1-1, with a possible D match to TRBD1 (5 bases). The CDR3 is 14 amino acids. The germline V gene has CDR1 MDHEN and CDR2 SYDVKM. Trimming left V 7 bases short and J 4 bases short, with 16 bases between. The CDR3 reads CASTPGGLGTEAFF. In DNA form, the CDR3 reads TGTGCCAGCACCCCGGGGGGTTTGGGCACTGAAGCTTTCTTT.

This clone was counted a few times. The V call is TRBV6-4, the J call TRBJ1-3; D remains unclear. Germline CDR1 and CDR2: MRHNA and SNTAGT. The V end was cut by 3 bases, the J end by 0 bases, with 9 bases between. CDR3 size: 15 residues. CDR3 sequence: CASSETSRSGNTIYF. The CDR3 coding sequence is TGTGCCAGCAGTGAAACATCCCGCTCTGGAAACACCATATATTTT.

This clone was seen a single time. This sequence joins TRBV2 and TRBJ1-2; perhaps TRBD1 as D (6 bases). Per germline, CDR1 SNHLY and CDR2 FYNNEI. This CDR3 region has 13 residues. Trimming pared 6 bases from V and 8 bases from J, leaving 16 bases between. The DNA of the CDR3 is TGTGCCAGCAGGGAAACAGGGTTTTACGGCTACACCTTC. This gives the protein CASRETGFYGYTF.

The chain has TRBV7-9 and TRBJ1-2; tentatively, D is TRBD1 (6 bases). Trimming stripped 0 bases from V and 7 bases from J, with 12 bases between. CDR1 is SEHNR and CDR2 is FQNEAQ in the germline V gene (reference sequence). This CDR3 contains 14 residues. The CDR3 DNA is TGTGCCAGCAGCTTAGCGCGGACAGCATTTGGCTACACCTTC. Translating gives CASSLARTAFGYTF.

V gene TRBV5-8 combines with J gene TRBJ2-4; TRBD1 agrees at 8 bases. This CDR3 has 18 amino acids. Losses at the gene ends were 3 bases for V and 0 bases for J; bases not matched to a gene: 11. CDR1 is SGHTS and CDR2 is YDEGEE in the germline V gene. In DNA, the CDR3 is TGTGCCAGCAGCTCAGGACAGGGTGCGATCCTAGCCAAAAACATTCAGTACTTC. It translates to CASSSGQGAILAKNIQYF.

Details on this clone: The sample has other DNA sequences that encode this CDR3 too. J is TRBJ1-1 and V is TRBV9; 8 bases are a match to TRBD1. V dropped 2 bases and J dropped 1; count of bases not matched to a gene: 1. Looked up from germline, CDR1 is SGDLS and CDR2 is YYNGEE. The CDR3 contains 14 residues. CDR3 bases: TGTGCCAGCAGCGTCGGGACAGGGAACACTGAAGCTTTCTTT. Translating gives CASSVGTGNTEAFF. Full variable domain (missing parts from reference TRBV9 and TRBJ1-1): DSGVTQTPKHLITATGQRVTLRCSPRSGDLSVYWYQQSLDQGLQFLIQYYNGEERAKGNILERFSAQQFPDLHSELNLSSLELGDSALYFCASSVGTGNTEAFFGQGTRLTVV.

The CDR3 coding sequence is TGTGCCACCAGTGATTCCCTCCCGGACAGGCGTGGGAATGAGCAGTTCTTC. Encoded protein: CATSDSLPDRRGNEQFF. This rearrangement joins TRBV24-1 to TRBJ2-1, with 7 bases fitting TRBD1. The V and J ends lost 2 bases and 7 bases, in that order; junction bases with no gene match: 13. CDR3 length equals 17 residues. CDR1 and CDR2 (germline): KGHDR, SFDVKD.

V gene TRBV4-3 combines with J gene TRBJ1-5; no clear D gene. Per germline, CDR1 LGHNA and CDR2 YSLEER. CDR3 length equals 15 residues. Deletions cut 0 bases from V and 0 bases from J, with 6 bases between. The chain's CDR3 is CASSQDPFSNQPQHF. For the CDR3, the DNA is TGCGCCAGCAGCCAAGATCCTTTTAGCAATCAGCCCCAGCATTTT.

The V and J genes are TRBV24-1 and TRBJ2-3; TRBD1 might be the D (5 bases). Germline CDR1 and CDR2: KGHDR and SFDVKD. The V gene lost 3 bases and the J gene lost 2 bases, with 11 bases spanning the gap. This CDR3 is built from 15 residues. The CDR3 sequence: CATSDATDYTDTQYF. The CDR3 coding sequence is TGTGCCACCAGTGATGCGACAGATTACACAGATACGCAGTATTTT.

This chain connects TRBV19 to TRBJ1-2; the match to TRBD1 covers 7 bases. The V segment lost 5 bases and the J segment 6 bases; nucleotides outside the gene matches: 6. The germline CDR1 and CDR2 sequences are LNHDA and SQIVND (reference sequence). The CDR3 has 13 amino acids. In DNA, the CDR3 is TGTGCCAGTAGTCCTCCGACAGGGCATGGCTACACCTTC. Its translation: CASSPPTGHGYTF.

The chain joins TRBV6-6 to TRBJ1-2; D is ambiguous. This CDR3 contains 14 residues. V lost 8 bases and J lost 0, with 13 bases in between. CDR1 and CDR2 from the germline V gene are MNHNY and SVGAGI (reference sequence). CDR3 region: CASSPIDANYGYTF. In nucleotides, the CDR3 is TGTGCCAGCTCCCCCATAGATGCTAACTATGGCTACACCTTC.

This chain joins TRBV30 and TRBJ1-1; the match to TRBD1 covers 10 bases. Germline V gene sequence: CDR1 GTSNPN, CDR2 SVGIG (reference sequence). CDR3 length: 16 residues. The V segment lost 2 bases and the J segment 5 bases; nucleotides outside the gene matches: 11. CDR3 amino acids: CAWSLRDRGRRTEAFF. The CDR3 nucleotides read TGTGCCTGGAGTCTCCGGGACAGGGGCCGAAGAACTGAAGCTTTCTTT.

V and J are TRBV6-2 or TRBV6-3 and TRBJ1-4; D gene unclear. Trimming shortened V by 6 bases and J by 1 base, and 9 bases separated the two germline ends. Germline-derived CDR1 and CDR2 are MNHEY and SVGEGT. The CDR3 extends over 14 amino acids. The CDR3 DNA reads as TGTGCCAGCAGATACGGCGGAACTAATGAAAAACTGTTTTTT. The encoded protein is CASRYGGTNEKLFF.

The CDR3 loop reads CASTGTAEAFF. Here the CDR3 DNA reads TGTGCCAGCACCGGGACAGCTGAAGCTTTCTTT. The V call is TRBV28, the J call TRBJ1-1, with 7 bases lining up with TRBD1. The V gene end was trimmed by 7 bases and the J gene end by 6 bases; junction bases not matched to a gene: 2. Germline V lookup: CDR1 MDHEN, CDR2 SYDVKM. The CDR3 contains 11 residues.

This chain links TRBV28 with TRBJ1-5; tentatively, D is TRBD1 (5 bases). Germline CDR1 is MDHEN and CDR2 is SYDVKM. The CDR3 has 15 residues. V was clipped by 4 bases and J by 10 bases, with 20 bases between them. The CDR3 here is CASSSEGRGISPQHF. Here the CDR3 DNA reads TGTGCCAGCAGTTCGGAGGGTAGGGGAATCAGCCCCCAGCATTTT.

The V gene is TRBV30, the J gene TRBJ2-3, with TRBD1 as a possible D gene (5 bases). CDR1 GTSNPN and CDR2 SVGIG come from the germline V gene (reference sequence). The V gene lost 2 bases and the J gene lost 0 bases, with 6 bases spanning the gap. The length of the CDR3 is 13 residues. The CDR3 sequence is CAWSPGSTDTQYF. The CDR3, as DNA: TGTGCCTGGAGTCCAGGGAGCACAGATACGCAGTATTTT.

The chain couples TRBV14 to TRBJ1-1, with D possibly matching TRBD1 (6 bases). This CDR3 contains 15 residues. Looked up from germline, CDR1 is SGHDN and CDR2 is FVKESK. V was shortened by 2 bases and J by 1 base, with 11 bases between the two germline ends. DNA of the CDR3: TGTGCCAGCAGCCAAACAGGGTCCGCGAACACTGAAGCTTTCTTT. Amino acids: CASSQTGSANTEAFF. The full variable domain, in which reference TRBV14 and TRBJ1-1 provide the parts outside the CDR3, is EAGVTQFPSHSVIEKGQTVTLRCDPISGHDNLYWYRRVMGKEIKFLLHFVKESKQDESGMPNNRFLAERTGGTYSTLKVQPAELEDSGVYFCASSQTGSANTEAFFGQGTRLTVV.